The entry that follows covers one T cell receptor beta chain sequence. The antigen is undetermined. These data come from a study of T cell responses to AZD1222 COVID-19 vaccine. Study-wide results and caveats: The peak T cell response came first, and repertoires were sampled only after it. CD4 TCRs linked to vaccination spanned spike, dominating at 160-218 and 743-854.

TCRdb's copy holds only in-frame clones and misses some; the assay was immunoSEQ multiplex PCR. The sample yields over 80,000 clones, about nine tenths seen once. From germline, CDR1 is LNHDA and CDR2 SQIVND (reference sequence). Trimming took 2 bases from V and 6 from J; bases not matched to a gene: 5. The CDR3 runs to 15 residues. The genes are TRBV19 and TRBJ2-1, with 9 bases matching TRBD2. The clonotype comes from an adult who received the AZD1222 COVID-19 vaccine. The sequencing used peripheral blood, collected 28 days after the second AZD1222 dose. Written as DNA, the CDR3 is TGTGCCAGTAGTATATATAGCGGGAGAGGCAATGAGCAGTTCTTC. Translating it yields CASSIYSGRGNEQFF. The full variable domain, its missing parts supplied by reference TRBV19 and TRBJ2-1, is DGGITQSPKYLFRKEGQNVTLSCEQNLNHDAMYWYRQDPGQGLRLIYYSQIVNDFQKGDIAEGYSVSREKKESFPLTVTSAQKNPTAFYLCASSIYSGRGNEQFFGPGTRLTVL.